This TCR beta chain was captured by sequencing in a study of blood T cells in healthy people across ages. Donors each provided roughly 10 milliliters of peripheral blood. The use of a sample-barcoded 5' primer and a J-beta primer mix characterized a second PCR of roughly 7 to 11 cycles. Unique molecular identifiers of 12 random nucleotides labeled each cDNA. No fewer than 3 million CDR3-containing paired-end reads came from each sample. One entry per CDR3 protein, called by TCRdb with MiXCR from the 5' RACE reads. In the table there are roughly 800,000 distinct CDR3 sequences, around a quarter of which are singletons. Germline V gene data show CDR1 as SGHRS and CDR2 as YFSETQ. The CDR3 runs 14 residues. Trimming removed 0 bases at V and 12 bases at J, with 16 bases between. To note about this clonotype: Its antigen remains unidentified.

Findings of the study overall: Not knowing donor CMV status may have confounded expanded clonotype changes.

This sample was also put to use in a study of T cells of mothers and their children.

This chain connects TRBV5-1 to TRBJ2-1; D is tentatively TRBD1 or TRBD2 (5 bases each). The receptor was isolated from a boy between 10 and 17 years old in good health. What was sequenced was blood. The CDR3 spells CASSLGGSGAGQFF. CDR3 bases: TGCGCCAGCAGCTTGGGGGGGTCTGGGGCCGGGCAGTTCTTC.